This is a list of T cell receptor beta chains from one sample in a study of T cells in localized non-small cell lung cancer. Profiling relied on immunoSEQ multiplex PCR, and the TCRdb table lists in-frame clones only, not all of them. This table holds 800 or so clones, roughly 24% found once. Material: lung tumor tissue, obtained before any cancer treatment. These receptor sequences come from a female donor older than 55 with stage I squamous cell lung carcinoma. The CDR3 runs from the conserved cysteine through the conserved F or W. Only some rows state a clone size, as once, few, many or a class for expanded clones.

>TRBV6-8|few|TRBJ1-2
CASTRDRWTAIPNYGYTF
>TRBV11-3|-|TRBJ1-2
CASSLGGQGMDIYGYTF
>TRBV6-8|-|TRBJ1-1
CASSFSRFQNTEAFF
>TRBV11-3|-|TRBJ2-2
CASSLGTGFYTGELFF
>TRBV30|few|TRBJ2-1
CACLAGLSSYNEQFF
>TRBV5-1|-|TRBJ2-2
CASSLDGGGFELFF
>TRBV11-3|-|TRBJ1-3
CASSVGNSGGTIYF
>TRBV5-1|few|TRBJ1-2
CASSLEGASYGYTF
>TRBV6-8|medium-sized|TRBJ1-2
CASSPGQGDYGYTF
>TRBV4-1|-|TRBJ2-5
CASSQAGTTQETQYF